The source of this T cell receptor (beta chain) is a study of CD8+CD57+ T cells in acquired aplastic anemia. The germline CDR1 and CDR2 sequences are LNHNV and YYDKDF (reference sequence). This CDR3 has 16 amino acids. Between the trimmed V and J ends, which lost 0 bases and 2 bases, there was a span of 14 bases. Only a few counts were recorded for this clonotype. Genomic DNA templated the TCR beta VDJ and CDR3 profiling. TCRdb re-called the reads through MiXCR, storing one row per CDR3 protein. The repertoire includes roughly 170,000 distinct CDR3 sequences, about 60% of them detected once, and 45% to 55% sits in the top ten.

The sequenced sample consisted of sorted CD4+, CD8+, or CD8+CD57+ T cells (not recorded which) from PBMCs. V usage is TRBV15 and J usage is TRBJ2-7; a weak D match, TRBD2 (6 bases). The sequence was obtained from a human donor in good health. CDR3 sequence: CATSRDLRESPYEQYF. DNA of the CDR3: TGTGCCACCAGCAGAGATCTTCGGGAGTCCCCCTACGAGCAGTACTTC.